These T cell receptor beta chains were read from a single sample in a study of shared T cell receptors in the human thymus. The repertoire was sequenced with immunoSEQ multiplex PCR; TCRdb's copy has only in-frame clones and lacks some. The sample yields 700,000 or so clones, 70% to 90% seen once. The sample was also linked to a second study, of human thymus T cells.

Sequenced input: thymocytes. The receptors shown here come from a girl under three years old with a congenital heart defect. Each CDR3 is given with its conserved first and last residue. The D gene is left open where the match is weak. Size tells how often a clone was seen (once, few, many) or the class of an expanded clone, and some rows leave it out.

>TRBJ1-6|TRBD1|.|TRBV5-4
CASSPTGGSPLHF
TGTGCCAGCAGTCCGACAGGGGGTTCACCCCTCCACTTT
>TRBJ1-2|.|.|TRBV19
CASSSTGNYGYTF
TGTGCCAGTAGTAGCACAGGCAACTATGGCTACACCTTC
>TRBJ2-7|.|.|TRBV6-5
CASRGVYPYEQYF
TGTGCCAGCAGAGGGGTCTATCCCTACGAGCAGTACTTC
>TRBJ1-1|TRBD1|.|TRBV4-3
CASSQALDREAFF
TGCGCCAGCAGCCAAGCCTTGGACAGGGAAGCTTTCTTT
>TRBJ2-5|TRBD1|.|TRBV5-1
CASSSGQPETQYF
TGCGCCAGCAGCTCGGGACAGCCCGAGACCCAGTACTTC
>TRBJ2-3|.|.|TRBV28
CASSHHLRRSTDTQYF
TGTGCCAGCAGTCACCACCTGCGGAGAAGCACAGATACGCAGTATTTT
>TRBJ1-2|TRBD1|few|TRBV6-6
CASSPDRASRYGYTF
TGTGCCAGCAGCCCGGACAGGGCTTCTAGGTATGGCTACACCTTC
>TRBJ1-3|TRBD1|.|TRBV6-1
CASSGTGPSSGNTIYF
TGTGCCAGCAGTGGGACAGGGCCGAGCTCTGGAAACACCATATATTTT
>TRBJ2-7|.|once|TRBV11-2
CASSLIQGCEQYF
TGTGCCAGCAGCTTAATTCAGGGTTGCGAGCAGTACTTC
>TRBJ2-5|.|.|TRBV5-1
CASSPRLSDISPRETQYF
TGCGCCAGCAGCCCTCGACTCTCGGACATTTCTCCGCGGGAGACCCAGTACTTC
>TRBJ2-1|TRBD1|.|TRBV29-1
CSVELRRDRGFSYNEQFF
TGCAGCGTTGAATTACGCCGGGACAGGGGTTTTTCCTACAATGAGCAGTTCTTC
>TRBJ2-7|.|.|TRBV6-1
CASSQGIPYEQYF
TGTGCCAGCAGTCAGGGGATCCCCTACGAGCAGTACTTC
>TRBJ1-1|.|once|TRBV2
CASRGVNTEAFF
TGTGCCAGCAGAGGGGTAAACACTGAAGCTTTCTTT
>TRBJ2-1|TRBD2|once|TRBV28
CASSPIGGGYSYNEQFF
TGTGCCAGCAGCCCCATAGGCGGGGGGTACTCCTACAATGAGCAGTTCTTC
>TRBJ1-6|.|once|TRBV9
CASSAYRSPLSSLHF
TGTGCCAGCAGCGCGTACCGGTCACCCCTTTCATCCCTCCACTTT
>TRBJ2-7|TRBD1|.|TRBV4-1
CASSAPRGTGKYEQYF
TGCGCCAGCAGCGCGCCTAGGGGGACAGGTAAGTACGAGCAGTACTTC
>TRBJ1-1|.|.|TRBV4-3
CASSQVTASEELTEAFF
TGCGCCAGCAGCCAAGTAACGGCCTCAGAGGAATTGACTGAAGCTTTCTTT
>TRBJ1-3|TRBD1|.|TRBV11-2
CASSFTPGTAGNTIYF
TGTGCCAGCAGCTTTACACCCGGGACAGCTGGAAACACCATATATTTT
>TRBJ1-1|.|.|TRBV30
CAWSIMAGRGTEAFF
TGTGCCTGGAGTATAATGGCGGGTCGGGGCACTGAAGCTTTCTTT
>TRBJ2-7|.|.|TRBV15
CATSAGGYEQYF
TGTGCCACCAGCGCGGGTGGGTACGAGCAGTACTTC
>TRBJ1-6|.|.|TRBV2
CASIFSREGNSPLHF
TGTGCCAGCATTTTCAGTCGGGAGGGAAATTCACCCCTCCACTTT
>TRBJ2-7|.|once|TRBV5-1
CASSLPDSYEQYF
TGCGCCAGCAGCTTGCCAGACTCCTACGAGCAGTACTTC
>TRBJ1-2|.|.|TRBV4-1
CASSHSTTENYGYTF
TGCGCCAGCAGCCATAGCACTACGGAGAACTATGGCTACACCTTC
>TRBJ2-7|TRBD1|.|TRBV5-1
CASSQALQGARAYEQYF
TGCGCCAGCAGCCAGGCACTACAGGGGGCAAGGGCCTACGAGCAGTACTTC
>TRBJ2-7|TRBD1|.|TRBV7-2
CASSWKDRASYEQYF
TGTGCCAGCAGCTGGAAAGACAGGGCTTCCTACGAGCAGTACTTC
>TRBJ1-2|.|.|TRBV19
CASSIFGADYGYTF
TGTGCCAGTAGTATATTCGGCGCGGACTATGGCTACACCTTC
>TRBJ2-7|TRBD1|.|TRBV6-5
CASSYGTAVYEQYF
TGTGCCAGCAGTTACGGGACAGCCGTATACGAGCAGTACTTC
>TRBJ1-2|TRBD1|.|TRBV27
CASSLSRIWDRGHWGYTF
TGTGCCAGCAGTTTATCAAGAATTTGGGACAGGGGGCATTGGGGCTACACCTTC
>TRBJ1-4|.|few|TRBV4-1
CASSQDLRFANEKLFF
TGCGCCAGCAGCCAAGATCTTCGTTTTGCTAATGAAAAACTGTTTTTT
>TRBJ2-1|.|.|TRBV2
CASGRGSPFPNEQFF
TGTGCCAGCGGTCGAGGCAGTCCATTTCCCAATGAGCAGTTCTTC
>TRBJ1-5|.|.|TRBV28
CASSVRASNQPQHF
TGTGCCAGCAGTGTCAGGGCTAGCAATCAGCCCCAGCATTTT
>TRBJ2-1|.|.|TRBV27
CASSLTRGRDTSGNEQFF
TGTGCCAGCAGCCTGACCCGAGGCCGGGACACCTCCGGCAATGAGCAGTTCTTC
>TRBJ1-2|.|.|TRBV5-5
CASSLVWGPGMDYTF
TGTGCCAGCAGCTTGGTGTGGGGCCCTGGGATGGACTACACCTTC
>TRBJ2-1|.|.|TRBV5-1
CASSPRTTYNEQFF
TGCGCCAGCAGCCCAAGGACTACCTACAATGAGCAGTTCTTC
>TRBJ1-2|.|.|TRBV9
CASRRRDTLKDGYTF
TGTGCCAGCAGACGACGGGACACCCTAAAGGATGGCTACACCTTC
>TRBJ1-1|TRBD1|.|TRBV5-1
CASSPGTGGDDTEAFF
TGCGCCAGCAGCCCCGGGACAGGGGGAGATGACACTGAAGCTTTCTTT
>TRBJ1-6|TRBD1|.|TRBV27
CASKRNNRGANSPLHF
TGTGCCAGCAAAAGGAACAACAGGGGGGCGAATTCACCCCTCCACTTT